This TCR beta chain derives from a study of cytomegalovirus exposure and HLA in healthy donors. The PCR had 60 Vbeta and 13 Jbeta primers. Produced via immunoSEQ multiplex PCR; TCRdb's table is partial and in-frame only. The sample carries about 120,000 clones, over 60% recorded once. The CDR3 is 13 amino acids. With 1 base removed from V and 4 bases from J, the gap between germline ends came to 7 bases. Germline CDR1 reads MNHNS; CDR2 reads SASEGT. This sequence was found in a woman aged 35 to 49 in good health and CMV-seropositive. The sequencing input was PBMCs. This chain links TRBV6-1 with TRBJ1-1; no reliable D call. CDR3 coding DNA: TGTGCCAGCAGTGAAGTCTACAGCACTGAAGCTTTCTTT. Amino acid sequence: CASSEVYSTEAFF.